The 15 T cell receptor beta chains in this list originate from one sample, sequenced in a study of blood T cells in healthy people across ages. Next came a second PCR, run for about 6 to 11 cycles, which used a sample-barcoded 5' primer along with a J-beta primer mix. TCRdb analysed the 5' RACE reads with MiXCR anew, one entry per CDR3 protein. There are some 860,000 distinct CDR3 sequences in the sample; around 50% occur only once, and around 24% lies in the top ten. Specimen: blood. The receptors here all came from a man aged 35-49 years in good health.

The chain carries TRBV12-3 or TRBV12-4 and TRBJ1-5; D is ambiguous. V was trimmed by 3 bases and J by 4 bases, leaving 7 bases between them. The CDR3 covers 13 residues. CDR3 amino acids: CASSFDANQPQHF. The CDR3 bases are TGTGCCAGCAGTTTCGACGCGAATCAGCCCCAGCATTTT.

This chain uses TRBV9 with TRBJ1-3; D is ambiguous. CDR1 is SGDLS, CDR2 YYNGEE, per germline. The ends were cut back, 4 bases at V and 5 bases at J, with 16 bases in the middle. The CDR3 runs to 15 residues. CDR3: CASSSFSVSRNTIYF. The DNA of the CDR3 is TGTGCCAGCAGCAGTTTTTCGGTGTCGAGAAACACCATATATTTT.

This clonotype was detected only a few times. This sequence joins TRBV7-2 and TRBJ2-3, with a weak D call TRBD1 (6 bases). This CDR3 contains 15 residues. Between the trimmed V and J ends, which lost 4 bases and 3 bases, there was a span of 14 bases. Germline CDR1 and CDR2: SGHTA and FQGNSA. The CDR3 here is CASSSTGMGTDTQYF. The DNA for the CDR3 is TGTGCCAGCAGCTCTACAGGGATGGGGACAGATACGCAGTATTTT.

A few counts support this clonotype. This chain joins TRBV25-1 and TRBJ1-2; 11 positions agree with TRBD1. V shed 1 base and J 6 bases; nucleotides not matched to a gene: 4. Germline V gives CDR1 MGHDK, CDR2 SYGVNS. The CDR3 loop spans 15 amino acids. The CDR3 region has the DNA TGTGCCAGCAGTGAATCGGGACAGGGGGTGAATGGCTACACCTTC. It specifies CASSESGQGVNGYTF.

V and J are TRBV28 and TRBJ2-4, with D possibly being TRBD2 (6 bases). CDR1 and CDR2 (germline): MDHEN, SYDVKM. The germline V and J ends were trimmed by 5 bases and 0 bases, with 17 bases remaining between them. The CDR3 has 17 amino acids. This chain's CDR3 is CASSLPSRDLAKNIQYF. The DNA for the CDR3 is TGTGCCAGCAGTCTACCCTCGCGGGACTTAGCCAAAAACATTCAGTACTTC.

The rearrangement uses TRBV27 and TRBJ2-1; D ambiguous. The CDR3 sequence is 12 residues long. Deletions cut 3 bases from V and 9 bases from J, with 9 bases between. CDR1 and CDR2 (germline): MNHEY, SMNVEV (reference sequence). CDR3 coding DNA: TGTGCCAGCAGTTTCCAAGGCGGTGAGCAGTTCTTC. Translating it yields CASSFQGGEQFF.

The chain couples TRBV5-1 to TRBJ1-1; TRBD1 is a possible D gene (5 bases). Between the trimmed V and J ends, which lost 7 bases and 8 bases, there was a span of 12 bases. Germline CDR1 is SGHRS and CDR2 is YFSETQ. This CDR3 is 11 amino acids long. The CDR3 reads CASWQGGEAFF. The CDR3 DNA sequence: TGCGCCAGCTGGCAGGGCGGGGAAGCTTTCTTT. The complete variable domain, with remaining parts taken from reference TRBV5-1 and TRBJ1-1, reads KAGVTQTPRYLIKTRGQQVTLSCSPISGHRSVSWYQQTPGQGLQFLFEYFSETQRNKGNFPGRFSGRQFSNSRSEMNVSTLELGDSALYLCASWQGGEAFFGQGTRLTVV.

Notes on this clonotype: At one boundary the junction diverges from the germline segment, which might be a read error. V usage is TRBV3-1 and J usage is TRBJ1-1; no firm D call. CDR1 LGHDT and CDR2 YNNKEL come from the germline V gene (reference sequence). This CDR3 is built from 14 residues. The CDR3: CASIQVSVLSGAFF. CDR3 bases: TGTGCCAGCATCCAAGTATCTGTGTTATCGGGAGCTTTCTTT.

This clonotype was seen at least ten times. The chain employs TRBV5-1 and TRBJ2-7; 8 bases are shared with TRBD1. Trimming removed 0 bases from V and 6 bases from J; junction bases left unmatched: 5. The CDR3 sequence is 14 residues long. Germline assignment: CDR1 SGHRS and CDR2 YFSETQ. CDR3 loop: CASSLAGTGGEQYF. CDR3 nucleotide sequence: TGCGCCAGCAGCTTGGCCGGGACAGGTGGCGAGCAGTACTTC. The variable domain in full, with the rest retrieved from reference TRBV5-1 and TRBJ2-7, is KAGVTQTPRYLIKTRGQQVTLSCSPISGHRSVSWYQQTPGQGLQFLFEYFSETQRNKGNFPGRFSGRQFSNSRSEMNVSTLELGDSALYLCASSLAGTGGEQYFGPGTRLTVT.

This chain joins TRBV20-1 and TRBJ2-5; D is perhaps TRBD1 (6 bases). CDR3 length equals 15 residues. Per germline, CDR1 DFQATT and CDR2 SNEGSKA (reference sequence). The V end was cut by 6 bases, the J end by 11 bases, with 28 bases between. The CDR3: CSARIQGLSYNEQYF. CDR3 bases: TGCAGTGCGCGGATACAGGGTTTATCCTACAATGAGCAGTACTTC.

The J gene is TRBJ2-3, the V gene TRBV12-3 or TRBV12-4, with 8 bases lining up with TRBD1. The CDR3 contains 16 residues. With V trimmed by 5 bases and J by 7 bases, 14 bases remained unmatched. The DNA for the CDR3 is TGTGCCAGCAGTACCCCGCAGGGGGCGCCGTTTAATACGCAGTATTTT. It codes for CASSTPQGAPFNTQYF.

V usage is TRBV11-2 and J usage is TRBJ2-2, with D possibly matching TRBD2 (5 bases). The CDR3 length is 15 residues. Germline assignment: CDR1 SGHAT and CDR2 FQNNGV. Trimming took off 0 bases at V and 7 bases at J, with 12 bases between the two ends. CDR3 nucleotide sequence: TGTGCCAGCAGCTTAGATTCGGGGATGGGCGGGGAGCTGTTTTTT. Residues: CASSLDSGMGGELFF.

This sequence joins TRBV20-1 and TRBJ2-5; D remains unclear. Germline V gene lookup returns CDR1 DFQATT and CDR2 SNEGSKA (reference sequence). This CDR3 is 14 amino acids long. Trimming removed 0 bases at V and 1 base at J, with 9 bases between. The DNA of the CDR3 is TGCAGTGCTAGAGATCGGATAGGCCAAGAGACCCAGTACTTC. It translates to CSARDRIGQETQYF.

The V call is TRBV20-1, the J call TRBJ2-4, with D unclear. TRBJ2-7 matches the DNA end more closely, so the J call is doubtful. The length of the CDR3 is 12 residues. The germline gives CDR1 DFQATT, CDR2 SNEGSKA (reference sequence). The CDR3 nucleotides read TGCAGTGCTAGAGGCGTTAATGGCGAGCAGTACTTC. This gives the protein CSARGVNGEQYF.

This clonotype has more than one count but fewer than ten. V is TRBV9 and J is TRBJ2-6, with 9 positions matching TRBD1. This CDR3 is built from 18 residues. V lost 7 bases, J lost 0 bases, and 11 bases stayed unmatched. Germline values: CDR1 SGDLS, CDR2 YYNGEE. CDR3: CASSYPGQGRSGANVLTF. The CDR3 region has the DNA TGTGCCAGCTCCTATCCGGGACAGGGCCGCTCTGGGGCCAACGTCCTGACTTTC.